The 20 T cell receptor beta chains listed next were all sequenced from one sample in a study of cytomegalovirus exposure and HLA in healthy donors (dated by TCRdb to the late 2010s). The library was generated by the immunoSEQ multiplex PCR assay. For the multiplex PCR, a mixture combining 60 forward primers for TCR Vbeta segments and 13 reverse primers for TCR Jbeta segments was used. TCRdb stores this immuneACCESS table with in-frame sequences only. Part of the clones is absent; in the studies checked, under half of the shortfall reflects unresolved V genes, and no reason is known for the rest. The sample's own table lists some 70,000 clones. Approximately 5% of the sample belongs to the ten largest clones. The specimen sequenced was PBMCs. These receptor sequences come from a man between 35 and 55 years old in good health and CMV-seronegative.

The rearrangement links TRBV9 to TRBJ2-5; 14 bases are shared with TRBD2. Judging by the DNA end, TRBJ2-7 fits better; the J call may be wrong. The CDR3 is 15 amino acids. Germline V gene sequence: CDR1 SGDLS, CDR2 YYNGEE. For the CDR3, the DNA is TGTGCCAGCAGCCAGGGACTAGCGGGAGTAACCGAGCAGTACTTC. It specifies CASSQGLAGVTEQYF.

This chain joins TRBV9 and TRBJ2-5, with TRBD1 as a possible D gene (6 bases). V was pared by 4 bases and J by 4 bases, with 20 bases between. Germline CDR1 is SGDLS and CDR2 is YYNGEE. The CDR3 has 16 residues. CDR3: CASSPKGDHSLETQYF. In nucleotides, the CDR3 is TGTGCCAGCAGCCCCAAGGGGGACCACTCCTTAGAGACCCAGTACTTC.

V and J are TRBV6-6 and TRBJ1-5; D is perhaps TRBD1 (6 bases). CDR3 length: 15 amino acids. V lost 4 bases and J lost 2, with 12 bases in between. Per germline, CDR1 MNHNY and CDR2 SVGAGI (reference sequence). The DNA of the CDR3 is TGTGCCAGCAGTTTCACAGGGTTGGGCAATCAGCCCCAGCATTTT. Its protein product is CASSFTGLGNQPQHF.

The V and J genes are TRBV11-2 and TRBJ2-7; D is possibly TRBD1 (5 bases). The CDR3 consists of 15 residues. The germline V gene encodes CDR1 SGHAT and CDR2 FQNNGV. Trimming removed 1 base at V and 3 bases at J, with 13 bases between. CDR3 protein: CASSLGPRTSYEQYF. CDR3 DNA sequence: TGTGCCAGCAGCTTAGGACCCCGGACAAGCTACGAGCAGTACTTC.

The chain combines TRBV4-3 with TRBJ2-1; 7 nucleotides agree with TRBD2. Germline-derived CDR1 and CDR2 are LGHNA and YSLEER. The CDR3 has 16 amino acids. V was clipped by 1 base and J by 1 base; unmatched bases: 4. In DNA form, the CDR3 reads TGCGCCAGCAGCCAAGTGAGCGGGACTTCCTACAATGAGCAGTTCTTC. Its translation is CASSQVSGTSYNEQFF.

The J gene is TRBJ1-1, the V gene TRBV4-1; TRBD1 matches 7 bases. The CDR3 is 14 residues long. Germline assignment: CDR1 MGHRA and CDR2 YSYEKL. V lost 4 bases to trimming and J lost 2 bases; unmatched junction nucleotides: 4. This chain's CDR3 is CASSPRQGNTEAFF. The CDR3, as DNA: TGCGCCAGCAGCCCCCGACAGGGAAACACTGAAGCTTTCTTT.

The CDR3 bases are TGTGCCAGCAGTGAAACTCGAAGGGGATTCCAGCCCCAGCATTTT. Translation gives CASSETRRGFQPQHF. The gene calls are TRBV6-1 and TRBJ1-5, with D possibly matching TRBD1 (5 bases). Trimming pared 2 bases from V and 7 bases from J, leaving 15 bases between. Germline V gene data show CDR1 as MNHNS and CDR2 as SASEGT. This CDR3 has 15 residues.

The J gene is TRBJ2-7, the V gene TRBV4-2, with a possible D match to TRBD1 (6 bases). The CDR3 sequence is 17 residues long. The V end was cut by 4 bases, the J end by 5 bases, with 24 bases between. The germline V gene has CDR1 LGHNA and CDR2 YNFKEQ. The CDR3 spells CASSLLLGAPPSDEQYF. CDR3 DNA: TGTGCCAGCAGCCTACTTTTGGGGGCGCCACCCTCGGACGAGCAGTACTTC.

The rearrangement links TRBV6-1 to TRBJ1-1; perhaps TRBD1 as D (5 bases). The germline V gene has CDR1 MNHNS and CDR2 SASEGT. The CDR3 contains 14 residues. V was pared by 2 bases and J by 1 base, with 8 bases between. The CDR3 protein is CASSESGGNTEAFF. The CDR3 nucleotides are TGTGCCAGCAGTGAATCGGGGGGGAACACTGAAGCTTTCTTT.

The CDR3 loop is CATSIDRVRSRNEKLFF. The CDR3 DNA is TGTGCCACCAGTATCGACAGGGTCCGTTCGAGGAATGAAAAACTGTTTTTT. V and J are TRBV15 and TRBJ1-4, with 7 bases aligning to TRBD1. The CDR3 loop spans 17 amino acids. The trim removed 6 bases at V and 5 bases at J, leaving 15 bases unmatched. CDR1 LNHNV and CDR2 YYDKDF come from the germline V gene (reference sequence).

The CDR3 reads CASSLARLTGGTGELFF. The DNA of the CDR3 is TGTGCCAGCAGCTTAGCGCGGCTTACGGGGGGCACCGGGGAGCTGTTTTTT. The gene calls are TRBV7-8 and TRBJ2-2, with 7 bases aligning to TRBD2. CDR1 is SGHVS and CDR2 is FQNEAQ in the germline V gene. V lost 0 bases and J lost 4; bases outside the gene matches: 8. CDR3 length equals 17 residues.

The gene calls are TRBV5-1 and TRBJ2-7, with 8 bases identical to TRBD1. With 4 bases clipped from V and 6 bases from J, the junction kept 9 bases outside the gene matches. The length of the CDR3 is 14 residues. Germline loops: CDR1 SGHRS, CDR2 YFSETQ. CDR3 in amino acids: CASSEGRGRREQYF. In DNA, the CDR3 is TGCGCCAGCAGCGAAGGCAGGGGGCGCCGCGAGCAGTACTTC. Full variable domain (missing parts from reference TRBV5-1 and TRBJ2-7): KAGVTQTPRYLIKTRGQQVTLSCSPISGHRSVSWYQQTPGQGLQFLFEYFSETQRNKGNFPGRFSGRQFSNSRSEMNVSTLELGDSALYLCASSEGRGRREQYFGPGTRLTVT.

The V and J genes are TRBV30 and TRBJ2-7; 7 bases align to TRBD1. Germline V gene data show CDR1 as GTSNPN and CDR2 as SVGIG (reference sequence). This CDR3 spans 14 amino acids. Trimming cost V 2 bases and J 3 bases; bases outside gene matches: 7. CDR3 DNA sequence: TGTGCCTGGAGTCACCCCTCAGGGGGCTACGAGCAGTACTTC. As protein: CAWSHPSGGYEQYF.

The gene calls are TRBV27 and TRBJ2-2; TRBD2 matches at 11 bases. J lost 7 bases, V lost 6 bases, and 7 bases had no gene match. This CDR3 comprises 15 residues. Germline V gene data show CDR1 as MNHEY and CDR2 as SMNVEV (reference sequence). The CDR3 bases are TGTGCCAGCAGCCGACTAGCGGGGTCAGGCGGGGAGCTGTTTTTT. Its protein product is CASSRLAGSGGELFF.

V usage is TRBV2 and J usage is TRBJ1-1, with D maybe TRBD1 (6 bases). In germline, CDR1 is SNHLY, CDR2 FYNNEI. The V and J ends lost 5 bases and 9 bases respectively, with 13 bases between them. The CDR3 has 12 residues. The CDR3 DNA follows: TGTGCCAGCAGTCGGAGGACAGATAAAGCTTTCTTT. Translation gives CASSRRTDKAFF.

This chain joins TRBV2 and TRBJ1-5; D remains ambiguous. Germline V gives CDR1 SNHLY, CDR2 FYNNEI. The CDR3 spans 14 residues. V gave up 2 bases and J gave up 4 bases, with 9 bases separating them. CDR3 amino acids: CASSERNRNQPQHF. For the CDR3, the DNA is TGTGCCAGCAGTGAAAGAAACAGAAATCAGCCCCAGCATTTT.

The genes are TRBV28 and TRBJ2-7, with D hard to call. The CDR3 is made up of 13 amino acids. V gave up 6 bases and J gave up 5 bases, with 14 bases separating them. Looked up from germline, CDR1 is MDHEN and CDR2 is SYDVKM. The CDR3 DNA is TGTGCCAGCAGAACCACCGTAAGCCACGAGCAGTACTTC. Protein sequence: CASRTTVSHEQYF. The complete variable domain, with remaining parts taken from reference TRBV28 and TRBJ2-7, reads DVKVTQSSRYLVKRTGEKVFLECVQDMDHENMFWYRQDPGLGLRLIYFSYDVKMKEKGDIPEGYSVSREKKERFSLILESASTNQTSMYLCASRTTVSHEQYFGPGTRLTVT.

CDR3 sequence reads: CASSLVQGSYEQYF. The DNA of the CDR3 is TGTGCCAGCAGCTTAGTTCAGGGCTCCTACGAGCAGTACTTC. V usage is TRBV7-2 and J usage is TRBJ2-7; TRBD1 might be the D (5 bases). Trimming cost V 1 base and J 0 bases, with 7 bases left between them. This CDR3 region has 14 residues. From germline, CDR1 is SGHTA and CDR2 FQGNSA.

The chain is built from TRBV5-1 and TRBJ2-3, with 8 bases identical to TRBD1. Germline V gene lookup returns CDR1 SGHRS and CDR2 YFSETQ. V lost 1 base to trimming and J lost 6 bases; unmatched junction nucleotides: 7. The CDR3 has 15 amino acids. CDR3 nucleotides: TGCGCCAGCAGCTTGTCCGGGACAGGTGAGGATACGCAGTATTTT. Its translation is CASSLSGTGEDTQYF.

The chain has TRBV5-1 and TRBJ2-7; TRBD2 is a possible D gene (7 bases). Trimming cost V 4 bases and J 2 bases, with 19 bases left between them. The CDR3 covers 16 residues. Germline V gene data show CDR1 as SGHRS and CDR2 as YFSETQ. This CDR3 is CASSPRGRGTTYEQYF. Here the CDR3 DNA reads TGCGCCAGCAGCCCCCGGGGGCGGGGGACAACCTACGAGCAGTACTTC.